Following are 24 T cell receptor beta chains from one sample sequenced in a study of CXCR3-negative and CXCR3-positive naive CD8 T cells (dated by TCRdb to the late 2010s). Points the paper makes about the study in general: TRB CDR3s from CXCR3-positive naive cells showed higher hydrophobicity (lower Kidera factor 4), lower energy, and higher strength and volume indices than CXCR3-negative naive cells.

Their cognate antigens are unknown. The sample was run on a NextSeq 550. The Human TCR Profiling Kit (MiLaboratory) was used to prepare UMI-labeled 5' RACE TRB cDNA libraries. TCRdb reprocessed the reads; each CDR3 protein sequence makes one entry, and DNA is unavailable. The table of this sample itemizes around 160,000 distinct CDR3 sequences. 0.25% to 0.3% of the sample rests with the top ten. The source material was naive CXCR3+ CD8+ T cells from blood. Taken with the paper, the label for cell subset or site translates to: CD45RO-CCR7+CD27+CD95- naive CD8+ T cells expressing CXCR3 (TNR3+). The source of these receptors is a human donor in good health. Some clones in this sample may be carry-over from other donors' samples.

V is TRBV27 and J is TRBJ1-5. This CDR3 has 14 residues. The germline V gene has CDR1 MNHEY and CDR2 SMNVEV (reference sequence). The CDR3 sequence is CASSLLADNQPQHF.

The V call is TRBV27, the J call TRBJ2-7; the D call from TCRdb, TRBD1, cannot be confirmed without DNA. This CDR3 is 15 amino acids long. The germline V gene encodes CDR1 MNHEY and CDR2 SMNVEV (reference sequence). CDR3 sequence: CASSLSGGIGHEQYF.

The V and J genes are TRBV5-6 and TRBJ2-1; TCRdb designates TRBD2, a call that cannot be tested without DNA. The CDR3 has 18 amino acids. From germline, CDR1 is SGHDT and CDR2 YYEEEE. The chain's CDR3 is CASSFLTTSGGASNEQFF.

The CDR3: CASSHQWGPEAFF. The J gene is TRBJ1-1, the V gene TRBV5-6. This CDR3 spans 13 amino acids. Germline lookup yields CDR1 SGHDT and CDR2 YYEEEE.

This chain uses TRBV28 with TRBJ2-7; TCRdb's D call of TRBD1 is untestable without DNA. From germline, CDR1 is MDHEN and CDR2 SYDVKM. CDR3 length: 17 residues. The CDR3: CASSFPGGALGPYEQYF.

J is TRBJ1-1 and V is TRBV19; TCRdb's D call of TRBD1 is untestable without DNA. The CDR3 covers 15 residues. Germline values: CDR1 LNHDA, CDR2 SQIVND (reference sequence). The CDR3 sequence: CASSLPGTVNTEAFF.

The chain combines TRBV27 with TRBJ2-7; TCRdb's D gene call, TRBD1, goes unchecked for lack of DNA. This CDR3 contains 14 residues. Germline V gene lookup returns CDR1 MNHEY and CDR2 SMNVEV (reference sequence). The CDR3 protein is CASSLHGNSYEQYF.

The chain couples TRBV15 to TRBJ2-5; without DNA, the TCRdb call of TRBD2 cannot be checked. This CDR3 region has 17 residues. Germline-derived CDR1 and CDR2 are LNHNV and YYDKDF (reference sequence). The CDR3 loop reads CATSREPAGGPSETQYF. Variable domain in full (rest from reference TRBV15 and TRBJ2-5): DAMVIQNPRYQVTQFGKPVTLSCSQTLNHNVMYWYQQKSSQAPKLLFHYYDKDFNNEADTPDNFQSRRPNTSFCFLDIRSPGLGDTAMYLCATSREPAGGPSETQYFGPGTRLLVL.

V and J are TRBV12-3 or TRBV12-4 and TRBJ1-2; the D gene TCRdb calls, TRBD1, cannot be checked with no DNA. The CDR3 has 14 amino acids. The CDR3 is CASSPTGDGHGYTF.

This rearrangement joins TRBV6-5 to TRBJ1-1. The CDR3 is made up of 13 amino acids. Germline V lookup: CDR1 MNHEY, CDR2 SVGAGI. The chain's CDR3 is CASSYKGNTEAFF.

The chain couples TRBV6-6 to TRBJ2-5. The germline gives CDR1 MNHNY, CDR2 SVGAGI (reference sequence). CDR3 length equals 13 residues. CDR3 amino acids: CASKVAVQETQYF.

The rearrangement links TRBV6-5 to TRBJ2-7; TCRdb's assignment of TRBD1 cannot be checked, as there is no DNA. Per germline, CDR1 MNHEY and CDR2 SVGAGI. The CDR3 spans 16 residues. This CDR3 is CASSYGAELSNYEQYF.

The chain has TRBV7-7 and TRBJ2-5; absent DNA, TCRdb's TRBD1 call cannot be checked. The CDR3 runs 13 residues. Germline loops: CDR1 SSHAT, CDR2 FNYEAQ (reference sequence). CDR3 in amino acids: CASSFGGAETQYF.

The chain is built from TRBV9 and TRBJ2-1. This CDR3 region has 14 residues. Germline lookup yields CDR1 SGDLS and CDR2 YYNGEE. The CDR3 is CASSLSLDVDEQFF.

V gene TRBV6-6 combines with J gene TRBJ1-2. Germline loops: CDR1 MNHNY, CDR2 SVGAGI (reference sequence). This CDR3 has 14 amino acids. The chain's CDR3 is CASSYGEVAYGYTF.

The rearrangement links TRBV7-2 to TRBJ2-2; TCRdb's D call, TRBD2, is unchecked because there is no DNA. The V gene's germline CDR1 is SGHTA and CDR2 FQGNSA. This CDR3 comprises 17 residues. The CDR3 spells CASGLRRGPSATGELFF.

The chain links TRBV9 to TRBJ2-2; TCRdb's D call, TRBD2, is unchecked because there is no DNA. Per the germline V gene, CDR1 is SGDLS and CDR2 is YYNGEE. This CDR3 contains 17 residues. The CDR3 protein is CASSTSRGGPNTGELFF. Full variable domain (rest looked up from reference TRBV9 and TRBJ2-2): DSGVTQTPKHLITATGQRVTLRCSPRSGDLSVYWYQQSLDQGLQFLIQYYNGEERAKGNILERFSAQQFPDLHSELNLSSLELGDSALYFCASSTSRGGPNTGELFFGEGSRLTVL.

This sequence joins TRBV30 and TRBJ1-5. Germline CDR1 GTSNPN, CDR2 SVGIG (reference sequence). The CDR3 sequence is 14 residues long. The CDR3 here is CAWSGGTDDQPQHF.

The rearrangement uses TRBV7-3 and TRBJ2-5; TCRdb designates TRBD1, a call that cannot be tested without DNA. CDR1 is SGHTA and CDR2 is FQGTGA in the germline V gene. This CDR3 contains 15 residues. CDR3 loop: CASVIPGEMRETQYF.

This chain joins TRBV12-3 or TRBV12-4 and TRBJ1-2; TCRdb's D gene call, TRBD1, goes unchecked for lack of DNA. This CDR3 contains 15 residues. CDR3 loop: CASSPPAAPNYGYTF.

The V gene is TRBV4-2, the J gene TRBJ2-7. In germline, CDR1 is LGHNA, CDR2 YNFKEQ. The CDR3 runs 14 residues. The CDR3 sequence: CASSQDTVYYEQYF.

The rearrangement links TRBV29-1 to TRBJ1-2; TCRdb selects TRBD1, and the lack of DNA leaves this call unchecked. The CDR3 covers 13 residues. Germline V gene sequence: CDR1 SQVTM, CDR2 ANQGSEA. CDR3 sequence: CSVTDRNPGGYTF.

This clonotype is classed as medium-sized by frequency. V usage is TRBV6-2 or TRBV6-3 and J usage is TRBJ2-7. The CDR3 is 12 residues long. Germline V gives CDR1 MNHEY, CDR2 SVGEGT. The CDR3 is CASSSQSYEQYF.

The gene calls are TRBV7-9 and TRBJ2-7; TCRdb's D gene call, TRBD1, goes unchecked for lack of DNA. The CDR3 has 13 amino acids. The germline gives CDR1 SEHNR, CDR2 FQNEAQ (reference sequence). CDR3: CASSQTDRYEQYF.